The source of this TCR beta chain is a study of post-analysis software for immune sequencing data. Study overall: In terms of disease course, relapsing-remitting, secondary progressive and progressive-relapsing multiple sclerosis were included. Study conclusions and caveats: In patients, 4 to 6 TRBV segments were more frequent than in controls, with TRBV5-6, TRBV5-1 and TRBV20-1 among them. F measure showed strong co-clustering of same-batch samples.

Points on this clonotype: The antigen remains unidentified.

CDR1 is SGHDN and CDR2 is FVKESK in the germline V gene. CDR3 size: 16 residues. V was clipped by 1 base and J by 5 bases, with 15 bases between them. Researchers reported that TCR beta cDNA libraries carried unique molecular identifiers. The yield from roughly 1 to 10 million T cells was around 500,000 cDNA molecules in total. TCRdb reprocessed the PCR reads with MiXCR, giving one entry per CDR3 protein. The repertoire has about 540,000 distinct CDR3 sequences, around a third of them found once; the top ten carry about 5.6%. The clonotype comes from a girl younger than 18 with multiple sclerosis. Sample: blood. This chain links TRBV14 with TRBJ2-1, with D perhaps given as TRBD1 or TRBD2 (5 bases each). CDR3 sequence reads: CASSQVVGERNNEQFF. In nucleotides, the CDR3 is TGTGCCAGCAGCCAAGTGGTAGGGGAGAGAAACAATGAGCAGTTCTTC.